This T cell receptor (beta chain) was recorded in a study of blood T cell repertoires in COVID-19. Across the study: Samples came from the United States, Italy and Spain, spanning acute and convalescent COVID-19.

In germline, CDR1 is SGHNT, CDR2 YYREEE (reference sequence). This CDR3 spans 12 amino acids. To note about this clone: One junction end does not reproduce the germline sequence, and a read error may be involved.

Libraries were prepared by immunoSEQ multiplex PCR; TCRdb keeps only in-frame clonotypes and omits some of them. Of about 300,000 clones detected, nearly 90% appear once; the ten largest clones hold less than 3%. This receptor was obtained from a woman aged 45-60 years who had been exposed to COVID-19. The source material was PBMCs or T cells enriched from blood (not recorded which). The chain has TRBV5-4 and TRBJ2-1; TRBD2 aligns across 10 bases. CDR3 amino acids: CSGGADYNEQFF. Here the CDR3 DNA reads TGCAGCGGGGGGGCTGATTACAATGAGCAGTTCTTC.